These 4 T cell receptor beta chains were all obtained from the same sample, sequenced in a study of blood T cell repertoires in COVID-19. Here immunoSEQ multiplex PCR was the method, and the copy in TCRdb shows in-frame clones only, minus some. This sample has 260,000 or so clones, with around 88% found just once. The sequenced material came from peripheral blood. Every receptor here comes from a man older than 75 with acute or convalescent COVID-19.

This clone was found once. The rearrangement links TRBV5-5 to TRBJ2-7; 7 nucleotides match TRBD2. The V and J ends lost 2 bases and 4 bases, in that order; junction bases with no gene match: 9. From germline, CDR1 is SGHKS and CDR2 YYEKEE (reference sequence). CDR3 length: 15 amino acids. The CDR3 is CASSFNAGVAYEQYF. The CDR3 nucleotides read TGTGCCAGCAGCTTTAACGCGGGAGTAGCTTACGAGCAGTACTTC.

Only a few counts were recorded for this clone. V is TRBV9 and J is TRBJ1-4; tentatively, D is TRBD1 (5 bases). CDR1 and CDR2 (germline): SGDLS, YYNGEE. With 2 bases removed from V and 7 bases from J, the gap between germline ends came to 18 bases. The CDR3 contains 16 residues. The CDR3 here is CASSVSEGHSREKLFF. CDR3 coding DNA: TGTGCCAGCAGCGTCTCGGAAGGACATTCCCGTGAAAAACTGTTTTTT.

The rearrangement uses TRBV3-1 (or the pseudogene TRBV3-2) and TRBJ2-7, with TRBD2 matching over 10 bases. J was trimmed by 3 bases and V by 3 bases; bases with no gene match: 8. Germline CDR1 reads LGHDT; CDR2 reads YNNKEL (reference sequence). This CDR3 region has 16 residues. CDR3 DNA: TGTGCCAGCAGCCAGACCCGGACTAGCGGTAACTACGAGCAGTACTTC. Amino acids: CASSQTRTSGNYEQYF.

This chain connects TRBV28 to TRBJ1-4; TRBD1 matches 7 bases. Germline CDR1 is MDHEN and CDR2 is SYDVKM. The CDR3 covers 15 residues. V lost 0 bases to trimming and J lost 5 bases; unmatched junction nucleotides: 3. The DNA of the CDR3 is TGTGCCAGCAGTTTATGGGCAGGGGGAAATGAAAAACTGTTTTTT. Translating it yields CASSLWAGGNEKLFF.